A selection of T cell receptor beta chains follows, all from one sample in a study of T cell changes during pregnancy in multiple sclerosis. Profiling relied on immunoSEQ multiplex PCR, and the TCRdb table lists in-frame clones only, not all of them. The sample records tens of thousands of clones, 89% being singletons. Specimen: CD8+ T cells from peripheral blood mononuclear cells, collected in the third trimester of pregnancy. These receptor sequences come from a female donor with multiple sclerosis, enrolled in a pregnancy study. The CDR3 runs from the conserved cysteine through the conserved F or W. A D gene is named only where the DNA matches it firmly. Where a row states a size, it is once, few, many or the class of an expanded clone; other rows omit it.

j_call v_call d_call clone_size cdr3_aa cdr3_nt
TRBJ1-1 TRBV7-9 NA NA CASSLDQGSEAFF TGTGCCAGCAGCTTAGATCAGGGATCTGAAGCTTTCTTT
TRBJ2-7 TRBV27 NA once CASTNSGGDPPYEQYF TGTGCCAGCACCAACTCGGGGGGCGACCCCCCTTACGAGCAGTACTTC
TRBJ1-2 TRBV11-2 NA NA CASSLGIGDYGYTF TGTGCCAGCAGCTTAGGGATCGGGGACTATGGCTACACCTTC
TRBJ1-2 TRBV21-1 NA NA CASSKAWGSYNYGYTF TGTGCCAGCAGCAAAGCGTGGGGCAGTTACAACTATGGCTACACCTTC
TRBJ1-4 TRBV2 NA NA CASSEPREANEKLFF TGTGCCAGCAGTGAGCCCAGGGAGGCTAATGAAAAACTGTTTTTT
TRBJ1-6 TRBV6-1 TRBD1 NA CASSDRGNSPLHF TGTGCCAGCAGTGACAGGGGGAATTCACCCCTCCACTTT
TRBJ1-1 TRBV7-9 NA NA CASSLLVNTEAFF TGTGCCAGCAGCTTACTAGTGAACACTGAAGCTTTCTTT
TRBJ1-5 TRBV5-6 TRBD1 NA CASSSGTGYNQPQHF TGTGCCAGCAGTTCTGGGACAGGGTACAATCAGCCCCAGCATTTT
TRBJ1-3 TRBV4-2 NA NA CASSQEGDSGNTIYF TGTGCCAGCAGCCAAGAAGGAGACTCTGGAAACACCATATATTTT
TRBJ1-1 TRBV29-1 NA medium-sized CSATLGGRTVSLEVEAFF TGCAGCGCGACCCTTGGGGGAAGGACAGTGTCGTTGGAGGTAGAAGCTTTCTTT
TRBJ2-1 TRBV7-6 TRBD2 NA CASSFGLAGNYNEQFF TGTGCCAGCAGCTTCGGCCTAGCGGGTAACTACAATGAGCAGTTCTTC
TRBJ2-2 TRBV7-3 TRBD1 NA CASSSTGANTGELFF TGTGCCAGCAGCTCGACAGGGGCGAACACCGGGGAGCTGTTTTTT
TRBJ1-2 TRBV4-1 NA NA CASSQEQRDGYTF TGCGCCAGCAGCCAAGAGCAGCGCGATGGCTACACCTTC
TRBJ2-3 TRBV27 TRBD2 NA CASSPTGLARPSTDTQYF TGTGCCAGCAGTCCAACTGGACTAGCGCGGCCTAGCACAGATACGCAGTATTTT
TRBJ2-1 TRBV5-5 NA NA CASSIGDYNEQFF TGTGCCAGCAGCATAGGGGACTACAATGAGCAGTTCTTC
TRBJ2-5 TRBV20-1 NA few CSATDHETQYF TGCAGTGCGACAGATCACGAGACCCAGTACTTC
TRBJ1-5 TRBV5-1 TRBD1 once CASSLAGGSNQPQHF TGCGCCAGCAGCTTGGCAGGGGGCAGCAATCAGCCCCAGCATTTT
TRBJ2-1 TRBV7-9 NA NA CASSPPSEFAYNEQFF TGTGCCAGCAGCCCCCCTTCGGAGTTTGCCTACAATGAGCAGTTCTTC
TRBJ2-3 TRBV6-4 TRBD2 few CASSDLSGSGDTQYF TGTGCCAGCAGTGATCTTAGCGGGTCTGGAGATACGCAGTATTTT
TRBJ2-3 TRBV10-3 NA NA CAISGGDRYTDTQYF TGTGCCATCAGTGGGGGGGACAGATACACAGATACGCAGTATTTT